Given below is one TCR beta chain in context. No antigen is known for it. Base-call qualities are not available, and no considerably larger clone is one nucleotide away. TCRbeta CDR3 regions were amplified from genomic DNA by means of the immunoSEQ Assay, a bias-controlled multiplex PCR. As for the authors' bioinformatics: Within the assay, amplification of reference gene primers was used to estimate how many nucleated cells each sample contained. To quantify the absolute abundance of each unique TCRbeta CDR3 rearrangement, sequence reads were collapsed and filtered. For each sample, productive Simpson clonality was calculated as the square root of Simpson's diversity index over productive rearrangements. Drawn from immuneACCESS, this table holds only the in-frame rearrangements with V and J called that TCRdb kept. Clones are partly lost; checked studies trace under half to an unresolved V gene and leave the rest unexplained. V and J calls and clone size are given by that table; D and trimming were obtained from the DNA. Within this sample are 300,000 to 400,000 clones, with about 91% of them counted one time only. The ten largest clones capture approximately 1.6% of the sample.

One collaborating source in Seattle enrolled patients during active infection and followed them longitudinally through the course of disease. Collaborating institutions collected whole blood in K2EDTA tubes following their own protocols. For TCRbeta analysis, collaborators shipped samples in one of three forms: frozen whole blood, isolated PBMCs, or DNA extracted from either of those sample types. Reading from cysteine to phenylalanine, the CDR3 counts 14 amino acids. Only CDR3 DNA remains: 42 bases, in frame from the first base. Trimming at the junction amounts to 4 bases on V and 4 bases on J, and the germline ends lie 14 bases apart. Looking up the germline V gene yields CDR1 SGDLS and CDR2 YYNGEE. The data originate from a study of blood T cell repertoires in COVID-19 (dated by TCRdb to 2020 to 2022). Looking at the study overall: Collaborator samples came from the United States, Italy and Spain and covered acute and convalescent phases of COVID-19. The material from the prospective study consisted of cDNA or gDNA derived from T cells, B-cell-depleted T cells, or PBMCs. Deeply sampled blood TCRbeta repertoires from subjects exposed to, actively infected with, or recovered from COVID-19 were included in the dataset. The repertoires were made available in a free public database intended to serve as a resource for research on the immune response to SARS-CoV-2. The samples were drawn from two sources: the first 160 participants of the ongoing ImmuneRACE study, and 1,200 or so subjects contributed by 6 global collaborators. Nearly every sample came with metadata listing a de-identified subject ID, COVID-19 status, age in years and sex. Where HLA class I and class II types were available, the types were taken from metadata supplied by the sample provider, not from assay-based typing. Study-wide findings and limitations: The quantity of clinical and demographic metadata differed by source and by participant and was supplied without curation.

The V and J genes are TRBV9 and TRBJ1-2, with the D segment identity uncertain. The receptor was isolated from a woman aged 25 to 39 with COVID-19, enrolled during active disease. What was sequenced was peripheral blood. CDR3 region: CASSPAGGSYGYTF. The nucleotide sequence reads TGTGCCAGCAGCCCCGCGGGAGGGAGCTATGGCTACACCTTC.